The 17 T cell receptor beta chains in this list originate from one sample, sequenced in a study of blood T cells in healthy people across ages (dated by TCRdb to the mid-2010s). The library came from 5' RACE. TCRdb lists the instrument as Illumina HiSeq 2500. The second PCR ran for roughly 7 to 12 cycles and used a J-beta primer mix along with a sample-barcoded 5' primer. TCRdb cleaned the public reads at Q25 with fastp, built clones with MiXCR and kept in-frame beta chains. Records with the same CDR3 protein are collapsed into one entry carrying the most frequent genes and DNA. In all, the sample holds around 990,000 distinct CDR3 sequences, and less than 45% of those were seen once. The ten top clones hold around 13% of the sample. The sample consisted of blood. The receptor set was obtained from a man younger than 35 in good health.

This clonotype was seen a few times. The V call is TRBV12-3 or TRBV12-4, the J call TRBJ1-1; D not resolved. The CDR3 sequence is 14 residues long. V was shortened by 6 bases and J by 3 bases, with 14 bases between the two germline ends. CDR3 bases: TGTGCCAGCAGCCCTAGGACGGCGTACACTGAAGCTTTCTTT. Protein: CASSPRTAYTEAFF.

DNA for the CDR3: TGTGCCAGCAGTTACTCAGGGCAGCCCCGGAACACCGGGGAGCTGTTTTTT. Its translation: CASSYSGQPRNTGELFF. The genes are TRBV6-6 and TRBJ2-2, with no clear D. The CDR3 is 17 residues long. Trimming left V 0 bases short and J 1 base short, with 12 bases between. The germline V gene has CDR1 MNHNY and CDR2 SVGAGI (reference sequence).

Points on this clonotype: Here the CDR3 omits its conserved ending phenylalanine or tryptophan, so a read error is the likely source. The genes are TRBV4-3 and TRBJ1-1; D perhaps matches TRBD1 (6 bases). With 0 bases removed from V and 1 base from J, the gap between germline ends came to 12 bases. CDR1 and CDR2 (germline): LGHNA, YSLEER. The CDR3 length is 16 residues. The DNA for the CDR3 is TGCGCCAGCAGCCAAGAACCCGGGACACCGAACACTGAAGCTTTCTCT. Translating gives CASSQEPGTPNTEAFS.

The chain links TRBV27 to TRBJ2-4; 9 bases line up with TRBD1. The CDR3 is 14 amino acids. Germline assignment: CDR1 MNHEY and CDR2 SMNVEV (reference sequence). V shed 4 bases, J shed 7 bases, and the junction held 5 bases outside the gene matches. Here the CDR3 reads CASSSPGQGNIQYF. The DNA of the CDR3 is TGTGCCAGCAGTTCCCCCGGACAGGGGAACATTCAGTACTTC.

In this sample, this clonotype turned up many times. V gene TRBV5-1 combines with J gene TRBJ2-1; 7 bases are a match to TRBD2. V lost 4 bases and J lost 0; bases outside the gene matches: 4. The CDR3 is made up of 15 amino acids. Germline assignment: CDR1 SGHRS and CDR2 YFSETQ. The CDR3 spells CASSERGSSYNEQFF. The CDR3 coding sequence is TGCGCCAGCAGCGAGCGGGGTAGCTCCTACAATGAGCAGTTCTTC. Full variable domain (rest looked up from reference TRBV5-1 and TRBJ2-1): KAGVTQTPRYLIKTRGQQVTLSCSPISGHRSVSWYQQTPGQGLQFLFEYFSETQRNKGNFPGRFSGRQFSNSRSEMNVSTLELGDSALYLCASSERGSSYNEQFFGPGTRLTVL.

This chain connects TRBV5-1 to TRBJ1-1; D is perhaps TRBD1 (6 bases). The ends were cut back, 7 bases at V and 2 bases at J, with 15 bases in the middle. CDR3 size: 14 residues. The V gene's germline CDR1 is SGHRS and CDR2 YFSETQ. The CDR3 sequence: CASGPGASNTEAFF. The CDR3 DNA follows: TGCGCCAGCGGCCCGGGGGCATCCAACACTGAAGCTTTCTTT.

The chain combines TRBV4-3 with TRBJ2-5, with TRBD1 matching 8 bases. TRBJ2-7 matches the DNA end more closely, so the J call is doubtful. The CDR3 spans 19 residues. Germline assignment: CDR1 LGHNA and CDR2 YSLEER. In DNA form, the CDR3 reads TGCGCCAGCAGCCAAGATCTTGGACAGGGCAAAGGGGCCAGGTTCGAGCAGTACTTC. Amino acids: CASSQDLGQGKGARFEQYF.

V gene TRBV5-1 combines with J gene TRBJ2-4; 8 nucleotides agree with TRBD2. The germline CDR1 and CDR2 sequences are SGHRS and YFSETQ. J lost 8 bases, V lost 0 bases, and 7 bases had no gene match. The CDR3 covers 15 residues. The CDR3 bases are TGCGCCAGCAGCTTGGAGGCCAGCGGGGGAGACATTCAGTACTTC. This translates into CASSLEASGGDIQYF.

The sample holds a few counts of this clonotype. The chain has TRBV10-3 and TRBJ1-4; possibly TRBD1 for D (5 bases). Trimming cost V 6 bases and J 8 bases, with 10 bases left between them. Germline CDR1 reads ENHRY; CDR2 reads SYGVKD. CDR3 length: 12 residues. The CDR3 loop reads CAIREGTEKLFF. DNA of the CDR3: TGTGCCATCAGAGAAGGGACCGAAAAACTGTTTTTT.

The rearrangement links TRBV4-2 to TRBJ1-1; unclear D gene. Germline lookup yields CDR1 LGHNA and CDR2 YNFKEQ. The CDR3 totals 15 residues. Trimming pared 1 base from V and 1 base from J, leaving 10 bases between. CDR3 loop: CASSQVWTGNTEAFF. Here the CDR3 DNA reads TGTGCCAGCAGCCAAGTATGGACCGGGAACACTGAAGCTTTCTTT.

Remarks on this clonotype: A read error may produce the germline difference seen at one junction end. The rearrangement uses TRBV2 and TRBJ2-2; 8 bases line up with TRBD2. The CDR3 consists of 14 residues. Germline-derived CDR1 and CDR2 are SNHLY and FYNNEI. CDR3 loop: CANSRLTSAGELFF. CDR3 coding DNA: TGTGCCAACAGTAGGCTGACTAGCGCCGGGGAGCTGTTTTTT.

This clonotype occurred a few times. A much larger clonotype is one base distant, so this may be a read error. The V call is TRBV6-1, the J call TRBJ2-5, with 12 bases that match TRBD1. The germline gives CDR1 MNHNS, CDR2 SASEGT. The CDR3 covers 16 residues. The V and J ends lost 4 bases and 11 bases, in that order; junction bases with no gene match: 14. The CDR3 reads CASSGPGTGGYNEQYF. CDR3 coding DNA: TGTGCCAGCAGTGGGCCCGGGACAGGGGGCTACAATGAGCAGTACTTC.

The chain has TRBV9 and TRBJ1-2; D perhaps matches TRBD1 (5 bases). CDR1 and CDR2 from the germline V gene are SGDLS and YYNGEE. The CDR3 consists of 15 residues. V shed 0 bases and J shed 6 bases, with 15 bases lying between them. CDR3 sequence: CASSVEGRANHGYTF. CDR3 sequence (DNA): TGTGCCAGCAGCGTAGAGGGCAGGGCGAACCATGGCTACACCTTC.

This clonotype was detected only once. The germline gene is not matched at one end of the junction; a read error may be the cause. This chain joins TRBV3-1 and TRBJ2-3; 7 bases are a match to TRBD2. This CDR3 region has 16 residues. CDR1 and CDR2 (germline): LGHDT, YNNKEL (reference sequence). In DNA, the CDR3 is TGTGCCAGCAGCCATGCCCCGACTAGCACGGGAGATACGCAGTACTTT. As protein: CASSHAPTSTGDTQYF.

The V call is TRBV20-1, the J call TRBJ1-1; maybe TRBD1 (5 bases). Germline loops: CDR1 DFQATT, CDR2 SNEGSKA (reference sequence). V was pared by 6 bases and J by 4 bases, with 15 bases between. CDR3 length: 13 amino acids. This CDR3 reads CSASLGGGTEAFF. The CDR3 bases are TGCAGTGCCTCACTCGGCGGGGGCACTGAAGCTTTCTTT.

The chain links TRBV15 to TRBJ1-2; D remains ambiguous. Between the trimmed V and J ends, which lost 1 base and 4 bases, there was a span of 13 bases. CDR3 size: 15 residues. The germline gives CDR1 LNHNV, CDR2 YYDKDF (reference sequence). The CDR3 sequence is CATSRGTLEGYGYTF. The DNA of the CDR3 is TGTGCCACCAGCAGAGGCACACTCGAGGGCTATGGCTACACCTTC.

This clonotype was detected only a few times. The chain joins TRBV29-1 to TRBJ1-2; 8 positions agree with TRBD1. The J segment lost 8 bases and the V segment lost 4 bases, leaving 6 bases of the junction unmatched. This CDR3 has 12 residues. CDR1 and CDR2 (germline): SQVTM, ANQGSEA. The CDR3 DNA follows: TGCAGCGTTGTTCAGGGGGCAGAAGGCTACACCTTC. This sequence encodes CSVVQGAEGYTF.